Below, one T cell receptor beta chain is given with its context. Participant-given clinical history determined each cohort assignment. The V end lost 3 bases, the J end lost 6 bases, and 10 bases lay between the germline ends. CDR3 length: 13 residues. CDR1 is SGHNT, CDR2 YYREEE, per germline (reference sequence). Original processing notes: Reference gene primers were amplified, and this amplification served to estimate nucleated cell counts. Libraries were prepared by immunoSEQ multiplex PCR; TCRdb keeps only in-frame clonotypes and omits some of them. For V, J and clone size, that table is used; D and trimming come from the DNA. The data hold around 360,000 clones, with 80% to 90% observed a single time. These data belong to a study of blood T cell repertoires in COVID-19. Study at large: For recovered donors of Cohort 3, there were two negative PCRs, clearance, or symptom resolution. PBMCs, B-cell-depleted T cells, or T cells provided the cDNA or gDNA that made up the material.

The TCR comes from a man in his forties in a cohort exposed to, infected with or recovered from COVID-19 (not recorded which). This chain links TRBV5-4 with TRBJ2-1; D possibly corresponds to TRBD1 (5 bases). The sample comprised PBMCs or T cells enriched from blood (not recorded which). As DNA, the CDR3 is TGTGCCAGCAGCTGGCCAGGGATCAATGAGCAGTTCTTC. It codes for CASSWPGINEQFF.